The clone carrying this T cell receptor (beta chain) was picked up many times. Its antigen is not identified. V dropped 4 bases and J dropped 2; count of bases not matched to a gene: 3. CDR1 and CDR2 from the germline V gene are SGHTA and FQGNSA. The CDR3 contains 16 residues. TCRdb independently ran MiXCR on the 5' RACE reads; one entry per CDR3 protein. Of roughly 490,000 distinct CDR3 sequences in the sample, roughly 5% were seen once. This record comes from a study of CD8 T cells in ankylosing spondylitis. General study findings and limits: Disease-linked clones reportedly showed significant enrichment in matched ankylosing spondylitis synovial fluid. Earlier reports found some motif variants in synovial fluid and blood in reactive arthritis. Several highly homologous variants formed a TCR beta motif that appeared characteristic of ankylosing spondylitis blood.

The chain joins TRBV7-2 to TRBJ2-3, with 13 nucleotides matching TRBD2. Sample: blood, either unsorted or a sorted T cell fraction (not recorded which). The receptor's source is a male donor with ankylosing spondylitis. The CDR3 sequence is CASSSGTSGTTDTQYF. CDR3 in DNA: TGTGCCAGCAGCTCCGGGACTAGCGGGACCACAGATACGCAGTATTTT.